A selection of T cell receptor beta chains follows, all from one sample in a study of T cell changes during pregnancy in multiple sclerosis. Repertoires were generated with immunoSEQ multiplex PCR, while TCRdb's copy carries only in-frame clones and drops some. The sample yields 35,000 to 55,000 clones, over 90% seen once. This specimen consisted of peripheral blood, obtained in the third trimester of pregnancy. All receptors derive from a female donor with multiple sclerosis, enrolled in a pregnancy study. CDR3s include the opening cysteine and the closing phenylalanine or tryptophan. Fields, in order: V gene, D gene, J gene, CDR3 protein. The D gene is left open where the match is weak.

V: TRBV9; D: TRBD1; J: TRBJ1-2; CDR3: CASSGDSYRGLRGGYTF
V: TRBV6-1; D: NA; J: TRBJ1-3; CDR3: CASRGHSGNTIYF
V: TRBV28; D: NA; J: TRBJ2-1; CDR3: CASSLFGSASYNEQFF
V: TRBV7-9; D: NA; J: TRBJ2-7; CDR3: CASSPRDWASMQYF
V: TRBV9; D: NA; J: TRBJ2-2; CDR3: CASSVVSYSAGELFF
V: TRBV5-5; D: TRBD1; J: TRBJ1-4; CDR3: CASSPPGQGVRKLFF
V: TRBV5-3; D: NA; J: TRBJ1-1; CDR3: CARSLMIGENTEAFF
V: TRBV15; D: TRBD2; J: TRBJ2-3; CDR3: CATSRSLAGDGTDTQYF
V: TRBV7-9; D: TRBD2; J: TRBJ2-2; CDR3: CASSWLAGGNTGELFF
V: TRBV11-2; D: TRBD1; J: TRBJ2-1; CDR3: CASRYRQGKNNEQFF
V: TRBV13; D: NA; J: TRBJ1-2; CDR3: CASSPTQGKENGYTF
V: TRBV7-2; D: NA; J: TRBJ2-3; CDR3: CASRLNGDTQYF
V: TRBV25-1; D: TRBD2; J: TRBJ2-3; CDR3: CASSGATSGHSTDTQYF
V: TRBV5-4; D: NA; J: TRBJ2-3; CDR3: CASSLARSGTDTQYF
V: TRBV6-1; D: TRBD1; J: TRBJ2-2; CDR3: CASSVGTGGPGELFF
V: TRBV6-1; D: NA; J: TRBJ1-1; CDR3: CASSDKSAWNTEAFF
V: TRBV6-5; D: TRBD1; J: TRBJ1-2; CDR3: CASSLLGTEYGYTF
V: TRBV18; D: TRBD2; J: TRBJ2-2; CDR3: CASSPIPQTSGGGELFF
V: TRBV30; D: TRBD2; J: TRBJ2-3; CDR3: CAWSVRTSGSTDTQYF
V: TRBV11-2; D: NA; J: TRBJ2-4; CDR3: CASSNPRTGEVPKNIQYF
V: TRBV7-2; D: NA; J: TRBJ1-2; CDR3: CASSLGPGRGGYTF
V: TRBV9; D: NA; J: TRBJ2-1; CDR3: CASSVRLAFGNEQFF
V: TRBV7-9; D: TRBD2; J: TRBJ2-3; CDR3: CASRVAGGDTQYF
V: TRBV7-3; D: NA; J: TRBJ1-2; CDR3: CASSQGAFGGYTF
V: TRBV27; D: TRBD2; J: TRBJ2-1; CDR3: CASSLFPAGVDEQFF
V: TRBV4-3; D: NA; J: TRBJ2-6; CDR3: CASSQGPSSGANVLTF
V: TRBV27; D: NA; J: TRBJ2-7; CDR3: CASWGTSHFEQYF
V: TRBV4-3; D: TRBD1; J: TRBJ1-2; CDR3: CASSQVGQEVGGYTF
V: TRBV5-4; D: TRBD1; J: TRBJ1-6; CDR3: CASSLATGGSSPLHF
V: TRBV19; D: TRBD2; J: TRBJ2-5; CDR3: CASRGGVQETQYF
V: TRBV28; D: NA; J: TRBJ2-7; CDR3: CASSLILSYEQYF
V: TRBV5-4; D: NA; J: TRBJ2-3; CDR3: CASRGPITDTQYF
V: TRBV25-1; D: NA; J: TRBJ2-1; CDR3: CASSEWGDGGLSYNEQFF
V: TRBV18; D: NA; J: TRBJ1-1; CDR3: CASLQQIQNTEAFF
V: TRBV5-1; D: TRBD2; J: TRBJ2-3; CDR3: CASSARTSGYSTDTQYF
V: TRBV4-3; D: TRBD2; J: TRBJ2-3; CDR3: CASSQELAGVLDTQYF
V: TRBV6-1; D: TRBD1; J: TRBJ2-1; CDR3: CAVRETGVNEQFF
V: TRBV27; D: TRBD1; J: TRBJ1-2; CDR3: CASSPKQGASYGYTF
V: TRBV19; D: TRBD1; J: TRBJ1-3; CDR3: CASSLLGQGASSGNTIYF
V: TRBV5-4; D: NA; J: TRBJ2-5; CDR3: CASSLDLGTLKETQYF
V: TRBV27; D: NA; J: TRBJ1-1; CDR3: CASSLPLREAFF
V: TRBV18; D: NA; J: TRBJ2-1; CDR3: CASSQEGYEQFF
V: TRBV19; D: TRBD2; J: TRBJ2-2; CDR3: CASSIEGQGRGTGELFF
V: TRBV7-2; D: NA; J: TRBJ2-5; CDR3: CASSQSSGQETQYF
V: TRBV5-4; D: NA; J: TRBJ1-2; CDR3: CASSLGGSGYGYTF
V: TRBV19; D: NA; J: TRBJ1-2; CDR3: CASQRPGYGYTF
V: TRBV29-1; D: TRBD2; J: TRBJ2-7; CDR3: CSVGGTSGIEQYF
V: TRBV6-1; D: TRBD2; J: TRBJ2-7; CDR3: CASSLLAGAYEQYF
V: TRBV11-3; D: NA; J: TRBJ2-1; CDR3: CASSSRSSYNEQFF
V: TRBV28; D: TRBD2; J: TRBJ2-7; CDR3: CASSSPSSGSSYEQYF
V: TRBV27; D: NA; J: TRBJ2-5; CDR3: CASSLGGYQETQYF
V: TRBV7-9; D: NA; J: TRBJ1-1; CDR3: CASSLPGGLNTEAFF
V: TRBV19; D: NA; J: TRBJ2-7; CDR3: CASSAGGYEQYF
V: TRBV7-2; D: TRBD2; J: TRBJ2-3; CDR3: CASSLVGLAGVSTDTQYF
V: TRBV29-1; D: TRBD2; J: TRBJ2-5; CDR3: CSVGLAAKEETQYF
V: TRBV10-3; D: TRBD1; J: TRBJ1-1; CDR3: CAISTGVWDEAFF